What follows describes a single T cell receptor beta chain. Its antigen is not identified. Primers: 60 Vbeta forward and 13 Jbeta reverse. Sequenced by immunoSEQ multiplex PCR; TCRdb stores in-frame clones only, minus some. The data hold roughly 120,000 clones, with about four fifths observed a single time. This CDR3 has 13 amino acids. The V end was cut by 5 bases, the J end by 12 bases, with 16 bases between. From germline, CDR1 is MDHEN and CDR2 SYDVKM. This sample was taken from a study of cytomegalovirus exposure and HLA in healthy donors. Study summary: In a previous analysis, 110 million or so unique TCR beta sequences were found from some 180 million T cells. An early data release held tens of millions of unique TCRs from HLA-typed donors. Study-wide results and limits: Later analysis demonstrated an association between a missense DCLRE1C variant and TCR beta V- and J-gene trimming.

Specimen: PBMCs. The source is a man in his thirties or forties in good health and CMV-seronegative. The chain employs TRBV28 and TRBJ1-4; D remains ambiguous. The CDR3 reads CASSLYSGSELFF. The CDR3 region has the DNA TGTGCCAGCAGTCTATATTCCGGGAGTGAACTGTTTTTT.